Listed below are T cell receptor beta chains from one sample, sequenced in a study of T cells in Graves' hyperthyroidism and ophthalmopathy. TCRdb recomputed calls from the multiplex PCR reads with MiXCR, one row per CDR3 protein. The data hold around 380,000 distinct CDR3 sequences, with about 14% observed a single time. The specimen sequenced was blood. The receptor set was obtained from a man younger than 40 with Graves' hyperthyroidism that later progressed to Graves' ophthalmopathy. CDR3s include the opening cysteine and the closing phenylalanine or tryptophan.

V	J	CDR3
TRBV5-1	TRBJ2-4	CASSLGGGPIIKNIQYF
TRBV28	TRBJ1-2	CASSRNSGTGNYGYTF
TRBV28	TRBJ2-1	CASLPGLSEFYNEQFF
TRBV2	TRBJ2-7	CASSQTSGGAHEQYF
TRBV5-1	TRBJ1-2	CASSLPGTPYGYTF
TRBV6-1	TRBJ1-2	CASSENQRGRIGYTF
TRBV3-1	TRBJ2-7	CASSQDYRDYEQYF
TRBV7-8	TRBJ2-7	CASSQPGTGGGEQYF
TRBV2	TRBJ2-2	CASSEGGVWDHGAGELFF
TRBV7-2	TRBJ2-3	CASSLLGLATTDTQYF
TRBV19	TRBJ1-2	CASRSGGAEGYTF
TRBV7-2	TRBJ2-2	CASSLGQGLAIAGELFF
TRBV7-6	TRBJ2-5	CASSLIREGETQYF
TRBV11-3	TRBJ2-3	CASSFVVAGGTDTQYF
TRBV6-1	TRBJ1-6	CASSEGPRVNSPLHF
TRBV6-4	TRBJ1-5	CASSETVGRIKENQPQHF
TRBV5-1	TRBJ1-1	CASSFQVGGSTEAFF
TRBV20-1	TRBJ2-7	CSASRGRGAREQYF
TRBV30	TRBJ2-3	CACTGWFTDTQYF
TRBV7-2	TRBJ2-1	CSSSILWDRLGEQFF
TRBV15	TRBJ2-5	CATSRRETQYF
TRBV27	TRBJ2-1	CASSLSVDYNEQFF
TRBV12-3/TRBV12-4	TRBJ2-2	CASSSDTKNTGELFF
TRBV12-3/TRBV12-4	TRBJ2-7	CASSLQGRKQYF
TRBV6-2/TRBV6-3	TRBJ1-1	CASSLTENTGAFF
TRBV13	TRBJ2-6	CASSVSGTGSSGANVLTF
TRBV10-3	TRBJ2-3	CAIKPSSTDTQYF
TRBV30	TRBJ1-3	CAWTAGGSAGNTIYF
TRBV7-9	TRBJ2-7	CASSLGNLEQYF
TRBV11-2	TRBJ2-1	CASSFRDGDNEQFF
TRBV24-1	TRBJ1-1	CATRGQERTEAFF
TRBV7-9	TRBJ2-7	CASSLVRRGPNEQYF
TRBV4-2	TRBJ2-3	CASSQEGSGGADTQYF
TRBV30	TRBJ1-5	CAWSVPGGAGINQPQHF
TRBV12-3/TRBV12-4	TRBJ1-1	CASSPDMSTEAFF
TRBV5-4	TRBJ2-3	CASSLGEWGEGTDTQYF
TRBV5-5	TRBJ2-2	CASSLFRSNTGELFF
TRBV18	TRBJ1-5	CASSPLSGQDQPQHF
TRBV20-1	TRBJ2-3	CSARARQGGSSDTQYF
TRBV7-2	TRBJ1-1	CASSLPDMNTEAFF
TRBV4-1	TRBJ2-3	CASSQLQGAGADTQYF
TRBV28	TRBJ1-2	CASSQQGDGYTF
TRBV30	TRBJ1-1	CAWSVLTGGLTEAFF
TRBV4-1	TRBJ1-6	CASSRQAGVHNSPLHF
TRBV28	TRBJ1-1	CASSLRGTGVDTEAFF
TRBV4-1	TRBJ2-3	CASSQADRGTQYF
TRBV5-4	TRBJ2-5	CASSRLAQETQYF
TRBV20-1	TRBJ2-7	CRADRDPYEQYF
TRBV30	TRBJ1-5	CAWSIATGDQPQHF
TRBV27	TRBJ2-5	CASSLSPSGGAGETQYF
TRBV7-2	TRBJ1-2	CASSSQGYGYTF
TRBV9	TRBJ2-7	CAGSPVGNSYEQYF
TRBV18	TRBJ2-5	CASRPLVETQYF